The present entry profiles one T cell receptor beta chain with its context. This specimen comes from a study of early T cells in non-severe SARS-CoV-2 infection. The protocol attached unique molecular identifiers to individual cDNA molecules. Each CDR3 protein is one row after TCRdb ran MiXCR on the 5' RACE reads. Altogether about 64,000 distinct CDR3 sequences are present, around 4.6% being singletons, with the ten largest covering around 5.2%. V shed 5 bases, J shed 0 bases, and the junction held 4 bases outside the gene matches. The CDR3 consists of 14 residues. Germline values: CDR1 SNHLY, CDR2 FYNNEI.

The sequencing input was whole blood. This sequence was found in an adult who was a healthcare worker with PCR-confirmed SARS-CoV-2 infection or an uninfected control (not recorded which). The chain is built from TRBV2 and TRBJ2-7, with 7 bases matching TRBD1. In nucleotides, the CDR3 is TGTGCCAGCAGTTCGGGACAGATCTCCTACGAGCAGTACTTC. Encoded protein: CASSSGQISYEQYF.